This T cell receptor (beta chain) is from a study of identical twins. Study-level results: Memory repertoires showed no such pattern, whereas abundant cord blood beta clonotypes carried fewer insertions.

CDR3 length: 16 amino acids. Germline V gene lookup returns CDR1 MNHEY and CDR2 SVGAGI. With 0 bases removed from V and 0 bases from J, the gap between germline ends came to 11 bases. Remarks on this clonotype: Its target is not known.

MiXCR, applied by TCRdb to the 5' RACE reads, yields one record per CDR3 protein. Of some 900,000 distinct CDR3 sequences listed, roughly an eighth were seen once; the top ten hold about 1.5%. The data also belong to a second study, concerning yellow fever vaccine responses in identical twins.

The V call is TRBV6-5, the J call TRBJ2-5; maybe TRBD1 (6 bases). Specimen: PBMCs. The clonotype was recovered from a woman under 30 in good health. CDR3 DNA: TGTGCCAGCAGTTACTCCAGGGGACAATACCAAGAGACCCAGTACTTC. It yields the protein CASSYSRGQYQETQYF.